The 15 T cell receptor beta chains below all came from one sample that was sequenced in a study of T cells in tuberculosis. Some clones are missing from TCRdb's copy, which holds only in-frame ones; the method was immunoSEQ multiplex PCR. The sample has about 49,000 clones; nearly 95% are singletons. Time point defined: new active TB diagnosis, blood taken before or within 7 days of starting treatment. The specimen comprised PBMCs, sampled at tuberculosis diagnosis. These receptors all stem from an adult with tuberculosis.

In nucleotides, the CDR3 is TGTGCCTGGAGTCGCCGGGTGAACACTGAAGCTTTCTTT. Translation: CAWSRRVNTEAFF. The chain is built from TRBV30 and TRBJ1-1; the D is unclear. The CDR3 covers 13 residues. CDR1 is GTSNPN, CDR2 SVGIG, per germline (reference sequence). Trimming took off 2 bases at V and 0 bases at J, with 7 bases between the two ends.

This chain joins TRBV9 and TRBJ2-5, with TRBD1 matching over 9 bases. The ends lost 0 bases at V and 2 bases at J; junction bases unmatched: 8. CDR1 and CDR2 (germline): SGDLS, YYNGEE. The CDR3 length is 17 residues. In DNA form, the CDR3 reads TGTGCCAGCAGCGTAGGCCCATCGGGACAGGGACAAGAGACCCAGTACTTC. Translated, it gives CASSVGPSGQGQETQYF.

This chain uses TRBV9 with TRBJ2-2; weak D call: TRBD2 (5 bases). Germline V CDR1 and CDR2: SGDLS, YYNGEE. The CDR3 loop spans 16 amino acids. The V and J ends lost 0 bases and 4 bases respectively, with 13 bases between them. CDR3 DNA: TGTGCCAGCAGCGTAGAGCTGGCGGGTCCCACCGGGGAGCTGTTTTTT. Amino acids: CASSVELAGPTGELFF. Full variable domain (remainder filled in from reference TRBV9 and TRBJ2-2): DSGVTQTPKHLITATGQRVTLRCSPRSGDLSVYWYQQSLDQGLQFLIQYYNGEERAKGNILERFSAQQFPDLHSELNLSSLELGDSALYFCASSVELAGPTGELFFGEGSRLTVL.

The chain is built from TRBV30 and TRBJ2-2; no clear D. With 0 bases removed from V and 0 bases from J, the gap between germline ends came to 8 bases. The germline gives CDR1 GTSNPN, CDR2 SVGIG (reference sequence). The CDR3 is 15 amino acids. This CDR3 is CAWSVRSANTGELFF. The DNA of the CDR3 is TGTGCCTGGAGTGTACGGAGCGCGAACACCGGGGAGCTGTTTTTT.

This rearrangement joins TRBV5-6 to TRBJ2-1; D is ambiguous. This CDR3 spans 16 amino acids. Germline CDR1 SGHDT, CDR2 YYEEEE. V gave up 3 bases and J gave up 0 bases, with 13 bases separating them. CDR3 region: CASSSYHLSSYNEQFF. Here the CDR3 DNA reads TGTGCCAGCAGCTCCTATCACCTTTCCTCCTACAATGAGCAGTTCTTC.

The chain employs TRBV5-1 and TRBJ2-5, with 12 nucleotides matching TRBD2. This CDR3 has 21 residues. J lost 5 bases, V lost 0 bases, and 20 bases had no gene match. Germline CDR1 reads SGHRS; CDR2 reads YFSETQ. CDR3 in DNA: TGCGCCAGCAGCTTGGTCGTCCCTAGCGGGAGGGCGATGAGGACGGAGGAGACCCAGTACTTC. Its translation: CASSLVVPSGRAMRTEETQYF.

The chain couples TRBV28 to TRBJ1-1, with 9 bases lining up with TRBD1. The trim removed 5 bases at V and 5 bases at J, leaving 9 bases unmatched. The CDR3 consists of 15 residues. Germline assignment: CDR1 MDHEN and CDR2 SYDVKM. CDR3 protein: CASSHPGQGSTEAFF. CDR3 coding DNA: TGTGCCAGCAGTCATCCGGGACAGGGTTCTACTGAAGCTTTCTTT.

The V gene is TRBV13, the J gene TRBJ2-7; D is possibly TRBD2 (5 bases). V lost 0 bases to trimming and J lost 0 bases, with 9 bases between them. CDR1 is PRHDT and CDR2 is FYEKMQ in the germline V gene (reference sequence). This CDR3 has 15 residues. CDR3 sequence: CASSLGPGNSYEQYF. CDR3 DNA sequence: TGTGCCAGCAGCTTAGGCCCCGGGAACTCCTACGAGCAGTACTTC. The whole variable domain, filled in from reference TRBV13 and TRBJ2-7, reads AAGVIQSPRHLIKEKRETATLKCYPIPRHDTVYWYQQGPGQDPQFLISFYEKMQSDKGSIPDRFSAQQFSDYHSELNMSSLELGDSALYFCASSLGPGNSYEQYFGPGTRLTVT.

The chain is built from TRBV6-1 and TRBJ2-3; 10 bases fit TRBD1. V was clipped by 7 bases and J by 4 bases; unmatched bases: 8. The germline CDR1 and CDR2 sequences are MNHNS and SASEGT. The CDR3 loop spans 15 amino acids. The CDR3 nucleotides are TGTGCCAGCACCCGGACAGGGGGGAGCGCAGATACGCAGTATTTT. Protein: CASTRTGGSADTQYF.

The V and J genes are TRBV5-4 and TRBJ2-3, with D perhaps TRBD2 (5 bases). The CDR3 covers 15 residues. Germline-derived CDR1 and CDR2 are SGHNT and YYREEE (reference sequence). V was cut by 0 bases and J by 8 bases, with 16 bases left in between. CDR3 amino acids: CASSLARVQEGTQYF. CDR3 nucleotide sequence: TGTGCCAGCAGCTTGGCTCGGGTGCAAGAGGGTACGCAGTATTTT. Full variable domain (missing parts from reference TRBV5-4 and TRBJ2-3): ETGVTQSPTHLIKTRGQQVTLRCSSQSGHNTVSWYQQALGQGPQFIFQYYREEENGRGNFPPRFSGLQFPNYSSELNVNALELDDSALYLCASSLARVQEGTQYFGPGTRLTVL.

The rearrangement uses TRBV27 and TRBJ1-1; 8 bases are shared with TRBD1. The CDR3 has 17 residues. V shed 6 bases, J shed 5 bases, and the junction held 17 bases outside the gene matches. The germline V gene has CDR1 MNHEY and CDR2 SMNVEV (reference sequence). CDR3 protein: CASSYLGQGVSITEAFF. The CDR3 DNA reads TGTGCCAGCAGCTACCTCGGACAGGGTGTTTCGATAACTGAAGCTTTCTTT.

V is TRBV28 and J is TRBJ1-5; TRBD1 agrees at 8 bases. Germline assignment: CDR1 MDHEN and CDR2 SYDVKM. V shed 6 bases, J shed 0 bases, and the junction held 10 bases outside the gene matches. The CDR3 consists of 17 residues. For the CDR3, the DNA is TGTGCCAGCAGAAATAACAGGGGGTCCTATAGCAATCAGCCCCAGCATTTT. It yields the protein CASRNNRGSYSNQPQHF.

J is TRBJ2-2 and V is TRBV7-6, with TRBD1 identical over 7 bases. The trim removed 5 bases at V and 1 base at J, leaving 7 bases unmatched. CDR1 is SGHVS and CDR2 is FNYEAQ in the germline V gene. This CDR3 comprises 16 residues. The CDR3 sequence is CASSPTGKKNTGELFF. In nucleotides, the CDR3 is TGTGCCAGCAGCCCGACAGGGAAGAAGAACACCGGGGAGCTGTTTTTT.

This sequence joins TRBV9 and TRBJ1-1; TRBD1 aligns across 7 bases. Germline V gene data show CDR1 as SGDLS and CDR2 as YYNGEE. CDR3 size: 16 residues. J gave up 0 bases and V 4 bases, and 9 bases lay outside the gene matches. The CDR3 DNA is TGTGCCAGCAGCCCCAGGGGGGACGGTCTGAACACTGAAGCTTTCTTT. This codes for CASSPRGDGLNTEAFF.

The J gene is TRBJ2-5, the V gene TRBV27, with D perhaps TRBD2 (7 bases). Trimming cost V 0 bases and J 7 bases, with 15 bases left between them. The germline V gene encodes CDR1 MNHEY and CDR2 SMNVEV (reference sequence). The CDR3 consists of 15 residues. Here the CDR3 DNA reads TGTGCCAGCAGTTTATCCTCTAGCGGAGGGGGGACCCAGTACTTC. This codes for CASSLSSSGGGTQYF.